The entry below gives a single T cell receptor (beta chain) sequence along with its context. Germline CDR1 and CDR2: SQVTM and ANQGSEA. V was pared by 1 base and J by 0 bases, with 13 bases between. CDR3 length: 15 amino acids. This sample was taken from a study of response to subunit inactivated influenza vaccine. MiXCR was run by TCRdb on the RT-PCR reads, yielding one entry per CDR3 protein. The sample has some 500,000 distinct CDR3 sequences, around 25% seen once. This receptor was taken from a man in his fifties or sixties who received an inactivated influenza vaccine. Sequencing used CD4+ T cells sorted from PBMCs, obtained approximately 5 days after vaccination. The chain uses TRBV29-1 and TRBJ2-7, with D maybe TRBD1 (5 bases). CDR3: CSVEAQYRNSYEQYF. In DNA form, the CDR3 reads TGCAGCGTTGAAGCCCAGTACAGGAACTCCTACGAGCAGTACTTC.